A single sample gave rise to the 31 T cell receptor beta chains below, sequenced in a study of cytomegalovirus exposure and HLA in healthy donors. PCR involved 60 Vbeta and 13 Jbeta primers. The protocol was immunoSEQ multiplex PCR, while the TCRdb copy is restricted to in-frame clones and leaves out a portion. The sample includes fewer than 200,000 clones, around 82% of them seen just once. Sequenced input: PBMCs. The source is a woman in her twenties or thirties in good health and CMV-seropositive.

The genes are TRBV5-1 and TRBJ2-2; 8 bases match TRBD2. CDR3 length: 20 residues. Germline V gene lookup returns CDR1 SGHRS and CDR2 YFSETQ. V was clipped by 0 bases and J by 4 bases; unmatched bases: 17. The CDR3: CASSLDFSGSKILRTGELFF. For the CDR3, the DNA is TGCGCCAGCAGCTTGGACTTCAGCGGGAGTAAAATACTTCGCACCGGGGAGCTGTTTTTT.

The V and J genes are TRBV13 and TRBJ2-7; D is ambiguous. The CDR3 has 13 amino acids. The germline V and J ends were trimmed by 3 bases and 2 bases, with 8 bases remaining between them. Germline CDR1 reads PRHDT; CDR2 reads FYEKMQ (reference sequence). For the CDR3, the DNA is TGTGCCAGCAGCTTGACGGCGGCCTACGAGCAGTACTTC. Its protein product is CASSLTAAYEQYF.

The CDR3 DNA sequence: TGTGCCAGTAGCAGGAAGACAGAAAATTCACCCCTCCACTTT. This translates into CASSRKTENSPLHF. This chain joins TRBV19 and TRBJ1-6, with D perhaps matching TRBD1 (5 bases). In germline, CDR1 is LNHDA, CDR2 SQIVND (reference sequence). This CDR3 region has 14 residues. V lost 6 bases to trimming and J lost 7 bases, with 13 bases between them.

V gene TRBV10-3 combines with J gene TRBJ2-7; D is perhaps TRBD1 (6 bases). The length of the CDR3 is 13 residues. Trimming removed 6 bases at V and 1 base at J, with 10 bases between. Germline CDR1 and CDR2: ENHRY and SYGVKD. This CDR3 reads CAISLGGSYEQYF. The CDR3 nucleotides read TGTGCCATCAGCCTAGGGGGATCCTACGAGCAGTACTTC.

This clone has just one count. The rearrangement joins TRBV5-1 to TRBJ2-3, with D unresolved. The CDR3 loop spans 15 amino acids. Germline CDR1 and CDR2: SGHRS and YFSETQ. Trimming left V 1 base short and J 0 bases short, with 9 bases between. The CDR3 DNA sequence: TGCGCCAGCAGCTTGCTTGGCTTTAGCACAGATACGCAGTATTTT. It specifies CASSLLGFSTDTQYF.

The chain links TRBV2 to TRBJ1-5, with D perhaps matching TRBD1 (6 bases). The CDR3 consists of 15 residues. Between the trimmed V and J ends, which lost 0 bases and 6 bases, there was a span of 12 bases. CDR1 is SNHLY and CDR2 is FYNNEI in the germline V gene. The CDR3 sequence: CASSEASGGRQPQHF. CDR3 coding DNA: TGTGCCAGCAGTGAAGCGTCCGGGGGGCGTCAGCCCCAGCATTTT.

The chain uses TRBV5-5 and TRBJ1-1; maybe TRBD1 (5 bases). The CDR3 totals 14 residues. Trimming cost V 4 bases and J 6 bases, with 16 bases left between them. Germline lookup yields CDR1 SGHKS and CDR2 YYEKEE (reference sequence). CDR3 coding DNA: TGTGCCAGCAGCCGAAGCAGGGTAGGAGCTGAAGCTTTCTTT. This codes for CASSRSRVGAEAFF.

The rearrangement links TRBV28 to TRBJ2-7; TRBD1 aligns across 7 bases. This CDR3 has 15 residues. Germline CDR1 and CDR2: MDHEN and SYDVKM. With V trimmed by 6 bases and J by 0 bases, 8 bases remained unmatched. CDR3 DNA: TGTGCCAGCAGCTGGGACAGACTATCCTCCTACGAGCAGTACTTC. This sequence encodes CASSWDRLSSYEQYF.

A few counts support this clone. The chain links TRBV2 to TRBJ2-7, with D perhaps TRBD2 (6 bases). The V gene's germline CDR1 is SNHLY and CDR2 FYNNEI. V lost 5 bases and J lost 2, with 10 bases in between. This CDR3 is 13 amino acids long. The CDR3 sequence is CASSWRGPYEQYF. In DNA form, the CDR3 reads TGTGCCAGCAGTTGGCGGGGTCCCTACGAGCAGTACTTC.

This sequence joins TRBV30 and TRBJ1-3; D possibly corresponds to TRBD1 (6 bases). The CDR3 is 12 residues long. V lost 5 bases, J lost 4 bases, and 9 bases lay in between. Germline values: CDR1 GTSNPN, CDR2 SVGIG (reference sequence). The CDR3 region has the DNA TGTGCCTGGGCGCAGGGGGGAAACACCATATATTTT. Residues: CAWAQGGNTIYF.

The J gene is TRBJ1-2, the V gene TRBV4-1; D gene ambiguous. CDR1 is MGHRA and CDR2 is YSYEKL in the germline V gene. This CDR3 has 14 residues. Trimming removed 4 bases from V and 4 bases from J, with 13 bases in between. As DNA, the CDR3 is TGCGCCAGCAGCCGGTCTAGCTCAGCCTATGGCTACACCTTC. Protein product: CASSRSSSAYGYTF.

V gene TRBV5-6 combines with J gene TRBJ2-5; D is uncertain. Deletions cut 0 bases from V and 3 bases from J, with 6 bases between. The germline CDR1 and CDR2 sequences are SGHDT and YYEEEE. The CDR3 has 13 residues. CDR3 sequence (DNA): TGTGCCAGCAGCTTGGGTGCTAAAGAGACCCAGTACTTC. It is translated as CASSLGAKETQYF.

The genes are TRBV7-8 and TRBJ2-5; 9 bases line up with TRBD1. Germline CDR1 is SGHVS and CDR2 is FQNEAQ. V was pared by 5 bases and J by 5 bases, with 12 bases of the junction left unmatched. The CDR3 totals 16 residues. The CDR3 is CASSQGQGMAAETQYF. In DNA, the CDR3 is TGTGCCAGCAGCCAGGGACAGGGAATGGCGGCTGAGACCCAGTACTTC. The full variable domain, its missing parts supplied by reference TRBV7-8 and TRBJ2-5, is GAGVSQSPRYKVAKRGQDVALRCDPISGHVSLFWYQQALGQGPEFLTYFQNEAQLDKSGLPSDRFFAERPEGSVSTLKIQRTQQEDSAVYLCASSQGQGMAAETQYFGPGTRLLVL.

This clone was picked up one time. The chain joins TRBV21-1 to TRBJ2-7; the D call TRBD1 from the table was never checked on the DNA. TRBV21-1 is labeled a pseudogene. The CDR3 is 16 residues long. CDR3 DNA sequence: TGTGCCAGCAGGATCTGTCACCTACAGGGGGCCTACGAGCAGTACTTC. Translating gives CASRICHLQGAYEQYF.

This clone was seen a few times. V and J are TRBV28 and TRBJ1-2; 7 bases match TRBD1. The CDR3 runs to 13 residues. Germline V gives CDR1 MDHEN, CDR2 SYDVKM. The trim removed 8 bases at V and 3 bases at J, leaving 6 bases unmatched. CDR3 nucleotides: TGTGCCAGCGGGGACAGTAACGACTATGGCTACACCTTC. It codes for CASGDSNDYGYTF.

A remark on this clone: The germline gene is not matched at one end of the junction; a read error may be the cause. This chain links TRBV5-1 with TRBJ2-3; TRBD1 is a possible D gene (6 bases). The CDR3 totals 13 residues. Per germline, CDR1 SGHRS and CDR2 YFSETQ. CDR3 in amino acids: CASSSLTGSPQDF. In DNA, the CDR3 is TGCGCCAGCAGCTCTCTGACAGGCTCCCCCCAGGATTTT.

The chain carries TRBV30 and TRBJ1-3; D not resolved. The CDR3 loop spans 16 amino acids. Germline V gene data show CDR1 as GTSNPN and CDR2 as SVGIG (reference sequence). The V and J ends lost 0 bases and 0 bases respectively, with 12 bases between them. The chain's CDR3 is CAWSVATRPSGNTIYF. The CDR3 DNA reads as TGTGCCTGGAGTGTGGCTACCAGGCCCTCTGGAAACACCATATATTTT.

This sequence joins TRBV5-1 and TRBJ2-5; 7 positions agree with TRBD1. The DNA end is a closer match to TRBJ2-7, so the J assignment may be wrong. This CDR3 has 15 amino acids. Germline V lookup: CDR1 SGHRS, CDR2 YFSETQ. In DNA form, the CDR3 reads TGCGCCAGCAGCCCGACAGGGAAGGGCTCCTACGAGCAGTACTTC. Protein sequence: CASSPTGKGSYEQYF.

This clone was observed a handful of times. The rearrangement joins TRBV19 to TRBJ1-2; 9 bases agree with TRBD1. Germline V CDR1 and CDR2: LNHDA, SQIVND (reference sequence). The CDR3 has 16 residues. V was pared by 6 bases and J by 4 bases, with 12 bases of the junction left unmatched. The CDR3 DNA is TGTGCCAGTAGACCTTACCGAACAGGGGGCAGCTATGGCTACACCTTC. The encoded protein is CASRPYRTGGSYGYTF.

CDR3 DNA: TGCGCCAGCACCCTGGGAGCGGGCTCCTACGAGCAGTACTTC. Amino acid sequence: CASTLGAGSYEQYF. This chain links TRBV5-1 with TRBJ2-7; tentatively, D is TRBD2 (6 bases). Trimming cost V 6 bases and J 0 bases, with 13 bases left between them. CDR1 SGHRS and CDR2 YFSETQ come from the germline V gene. This CDR3 region has 14 residues. The complete variable domain, with remaining parts taken from reference TRBV5-1 and TRBJ2-7, reads KAGVTQTPRYLIKTRGQQVTLSCSPISGHRSVSWYQQTPGQGLQFLFEYFSETQRNKGNFPGRFSGRQFSNSRSEMNVSTLELGDSALYLCASTLGAGSYEQYFGPGTRLTVT.

In this sample, this clone turned up once. This chain links TRBV5-1 with TRBJ1-2, with a tentative D call TRBD1 (5 bases). Germline V gene sequence: CDR1 SGHRS, CDR2 YFSETQ. Trimming cost V 1 base and J 0 bases, with 7 bases left between them. The CDR3 consists of 14 residues. CDR3 amino acids: CASSLIGANYGYTF. The CDR3 DNA follows: TGCGCCAGCAGCTTGATAGGGGCTAACTATGGCTACACCTTC.

This clone was recorded a few times. The chain recombines TRBV11-2 with TRBJ2-7, with 11 bases that match TRBD2. The CDR3 is 16 residues long. The J segment lost 3 bases and the V segment lost 1 base, leaving 5 bases of the junction unmatched. Germline lookup yields CDR1 SGHAT and CDR2 FQNNGV. The CDR3 nucleotides are TGTGCCAGCAGCTTAGGCTCCGGGACTAGCGGCTACGAGCAGTACTTC. This gives the protein CASSLGSGTSGYEQYF.

J is TRBJ2-7 and V is TRBV5-8; D possibly corresponds to TRBD2 (5 bases). The CDR3 is made up of 13 amino acids. Germline V CDR1 and CDR2: SGHTS, YDEGEE. V lost 3 bases and J lost 8, with 15 bases in between. This CDR3 is CASSYTEGRKQYF. CDR3 coding DNA: TGTGCCAGCAGCTACACAGAGGGAAGGAAGCAGTACTTC. The variable domain in full, with the rest retrieved from reference TRBV5-8 and TRBJ2-7, is EAGVTQSPTHLIKTRGQQATLRCSPISGHTSVYWYQQALGLGLQFLLWYDEGEERNRGNFPPRFSGRQFPNYSSELNVNALELEDSALYLCASSYTEGRKQYFGPGTRLTVT.

The rearrangement links TRBV15 to TRBJ2-1, with a possible D match to TRBD2 (6 bases). The CDR3 covers 14 residues. Germline V gene data show CDR1 as LNHNV and CDR2 as YYDKDF (reference sequence). Between the trimmed V and J ends, which lost 0 bases and 10 bases, there was a span of 13 bases. CDR3 sequence: CATSRDHGGEEQFF. Here the CDR3 DNA reads TGTGCCACCAGCAGAGATCACGGGGGTGAAGAGCAGTTCTTC.

This clone showed up just once. The V call is TRBV5-4, the J call TRBJ1-4, with TRBD1 matching 7 bases. The CDR3 consists of 14 residues. The V gene's germline CDR1 is SGHNT and CDR2 YYREEE (reference sequence). With 3 bases clipped from V and 6 bases from J, the junction kept 5 bases outside the gene matches. CDR3 sequence (DNA): TGTGCCAGCAGCTCGAGACAGGGAGATGAAAAACTGTTTTTT. Residues: CASSSRQGDEKLFF.

This chain connects TRBV6-5 to TRBJ1-5; weak D call: TRBD1 (5 bases). Germline CDR1 and CDR2: MNHEY and SVGAGI. V lost 2 bases to trimming and J lost 0 bases, with 5 bases between them. The CDR3 has 14 residues. The CDR3, as DNA: TGTGCCAGCAGTTACGACAGTAGCAATCAGCCCCAGCATTTT. Its protein product is CASSYDSSNQPQHF.

The chain uses TRBV7-9 and TRBJ1-3, with D uncertain. Germline V gene data show CDR1 as SEHNR and CDR2 as FQNEAQ (reference sequence). The CDR3 totals 14 residues. Trimming pared 1 base from V and 5 bases from J, leaving 9 bases between. In nucleotides, the CDR3 is TGTGCCAGCAGCTTAGGAAGCCCCCGAAACACCATATATTTT. It translates to CASSLGSPRNTIYF.

V gene TRBV7-2 combines with J gene TRBJ2-3, with D perhaps TRBD2 (5 bases). The length of the CDR3 is 16 residues. Trimming left V 1 base short and J 3 bases short, with 14 bases between. Germline V gene lookup returns CDR1 SGHTA and CDR2 FQGNSA. DNA of the CDR3: TGTGCCAGCAGCTTAGACCGGAGGAGTATTACAGATACGCAGTATTTT. Protein sequence: CASSLDRRSITDTQYF.

The chain carries TRBV5-1 and TRBJ2-6, with TRBD1 identical over 10 bases. The junction had 2 bases not matched to a gene; V was cut back by 4 bases and J by 1 base. Germline assignment: CDR1 SGHRS and CDR2 YFSETQ. There are 16 residues in the CDR3. CDR3 in amino acids: CASSRDRGSGANVLTF. The CDR3 DNA is TGCGCCAGCAGCCGGGACAGGGGATCTGGGGCCAACGTCCTGACTTTC.

The table lists this clone with a few counts. The chain uses TRBV6-5 and TRBJ2-7; D gene ambiguous. From germline, CDR1 is MNHEY and CDR2 SVGAGI. Trimming removed 8 bases from V and 5 bases from J, with 4 bases in between. The CDR3 consists of 9 residues. CDR3 DNA: TGTGCCAGCGGCCACGAGCAGTACTTC. Translated: CASGHEQYF.

The chain recombines TRBV7-2 with TRBJ2-7; tentative D call: TRBD2 (5 bases). CDR3 length: 13 residues. CDR1 and CDR2 from the germline V gene are SGHTA and FQGNSA. V lost 5 bases and J 4 bases, leaving 12 bases between the germline ends. CDR3: CASSPASGYEQYF. DNA for the CDR3: TGTGCCAGCAGCCCCGCCTCGGGGTACGAGCAGTACTTC.